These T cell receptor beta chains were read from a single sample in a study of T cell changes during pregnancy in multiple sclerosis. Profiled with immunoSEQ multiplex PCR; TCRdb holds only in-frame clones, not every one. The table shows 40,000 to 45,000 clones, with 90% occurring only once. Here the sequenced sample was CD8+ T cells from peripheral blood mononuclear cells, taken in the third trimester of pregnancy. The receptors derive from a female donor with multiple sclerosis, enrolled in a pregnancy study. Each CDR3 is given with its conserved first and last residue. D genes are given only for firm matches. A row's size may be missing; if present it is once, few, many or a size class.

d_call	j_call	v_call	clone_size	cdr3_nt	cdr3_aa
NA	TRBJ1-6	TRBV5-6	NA	TGTGCCAGCAGCTTGTATCTGTCATCCGTTCGGAATTCACCCCTCCACTTT	CASSLYLSSVRNSPLHF
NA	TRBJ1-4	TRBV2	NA	TGTGCCAGCAGTGAAGACCCCTCTGCGGCAGGAGGGGAAAAACTGTTTTTT	CASSEDPSAAGGEKLFF
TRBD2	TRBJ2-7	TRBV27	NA	TGTGCCAGCAGTTTACTAGCGGGTTCCTACGAGCAGTACTTC	CASSLLAGSYEQYF
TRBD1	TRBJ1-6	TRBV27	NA	TGTGCCAGCAGTTTATCGCTGGACAGGGGGTTCAATTCACCCCTCCACTTT	CASSLSLDRGFNSPLHF
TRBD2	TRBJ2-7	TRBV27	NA	TGTGCCAGCAGTGTAACTAGCGGGAGCCACGAGCAGTACTTC	CASSVTSGSHEQYF
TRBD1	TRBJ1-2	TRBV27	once	TGTGCCAGCAGTTCTCGGACAGGGGTGCATGGCTACACCTTC	CASSSRTGVHGYTF
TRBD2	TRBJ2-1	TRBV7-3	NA	TGTGCCAGCAGCCTAAACCCCGGGACTAGCATCGATGAGCAGTTCTTC	CASSLNPGTSIDEQFF
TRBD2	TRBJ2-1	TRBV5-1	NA	TGCGCCAGCAGCCCTGCCCTATCGGGAGGGTTAGATGAGCAGTTCTTC	CASSPALSGGLDEQFF
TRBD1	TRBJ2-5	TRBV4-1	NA	TGCGCCAGCAGCCGCCCCGGGCCGGGACAGGGTGTCCAAGAGACCCAGTACTTC	CASSRPGPGQGVQETQYF
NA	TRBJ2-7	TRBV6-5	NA	TGTGCCAGCAGCCCAGAAATACAGGGAAACTACGAGCAGTACTTC	CASSPEIQGNYEQYF
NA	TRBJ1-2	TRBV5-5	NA	TGTGCCAGCAGCTTGGTTGGCCGGGACTACACCTTC	CASSLVGRDYTF
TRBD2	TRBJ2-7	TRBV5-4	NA	TGTGCCAGCAGCTTTAAAATGACGGGGGGGCCTCAGCACTTC	CASSFKMTGGPQHF
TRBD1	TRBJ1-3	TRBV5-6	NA	TGTGCCAGCAGCTTCGACAGGGTGAAAGGAAACACCATATATTTT	CASSFDRVKGNTIYF
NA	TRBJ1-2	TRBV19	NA	TGTGCCAGTAGTATCAGTAACTATGGCTACACCTTC	CASSISNYGYTF
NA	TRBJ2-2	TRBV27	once	TGTGCCAGCAGTTTATCGAAGGAGGGCACCGGGGAGCTGTTTTTT	CASSLSKEGTGELFF
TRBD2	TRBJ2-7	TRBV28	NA	TGTGCCAGCAGTTTACTAGCGGGAGTCTACGACCGCTACGAGCAGTACTTC	CASSLLAGVYDRYEQYF
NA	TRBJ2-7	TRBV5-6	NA	TGTGCCAGCAGCTTGGTTCCCGCCCTGAGTACCGAGCAGTACTTC	CASSLVPALSTEQYF
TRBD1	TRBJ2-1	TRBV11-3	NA	TGTGCCAGCAGAGGACAGGGGATCGACAATGAGCAGTTCTTC	CASRGQGIDNEQFF
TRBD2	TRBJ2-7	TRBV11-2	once	TGTGCCAGCAGCTTAGTAGCGGGTGCCTACGAGCAGTACTTC	CASSLVAGAYEQYF
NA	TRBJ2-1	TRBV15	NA	TGTGCCACCAGCAGTCCGGGAGGGACAGAAGATGAGCAGTTCTTC	CATSSPGGTEDEQFF
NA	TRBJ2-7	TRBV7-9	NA	TGTGCCAGCGGTGGTGCCGTGGGCTCGTACGAGCAGTACTTC	CASGGAVGSYEQYF
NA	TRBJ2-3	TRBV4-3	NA	TGCGCCAGCAGTCGTTCGGGGAGCACAGATACGCAGTATTTT	CASSRSGSTDTQYF
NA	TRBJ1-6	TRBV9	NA	TGTGCCAGCAGCCCAGACAGTTATAGCTCCTATAATTCACCCCTCCACTTT	CASSPDSYSSYNSPLHF
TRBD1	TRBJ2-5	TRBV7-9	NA	TGTGCCAGCAGCATTACAGGGGTCCAAGAGACCCAGTACTTC	CASSITGVQETQYF
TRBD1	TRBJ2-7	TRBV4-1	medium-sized	TGCGCCAGCAGCCAAGACAGGGGGAACTACGAGCAGTACTTC	CASSQDRGNYEQYF
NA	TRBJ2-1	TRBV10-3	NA	TGTGCCATCAGTGATTCTAGCTCAGGCTACAATGAGCAGTTCTTC	CAISDSSSGYNEQFF
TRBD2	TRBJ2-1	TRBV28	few	TGTGCCAGCAGTCCCCTCGTAGCGGGAGAGGGTAGTGAGCAGTTCTTC	CASSPLVAGEGSEQFF
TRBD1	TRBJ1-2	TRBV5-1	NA	TGCGCCAGCAGCGATCCAGGGGGAGCTAACTATGGCTACACCTTC	CASSDPGGANYGYTF
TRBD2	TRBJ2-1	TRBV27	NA	TGTGCCAGCAGTCGGGGGGATGAGCAGTTCTTC	CASSRGDEQFF